This T cell receptor (beta chain) was found in a study of cytomegalovirus exposure and HLA in healthy donors. General study findings and limits: Overall, approximately 180 TCR beta chains were annotated as cytomegalovirus-associated.

PCR amplification relied on 60 Vbeta primers (plus 13 Jbeta primers). Sequenced by immunoSEQ multiplex PCR; TCRdb stores in-frame clones only, minus some. In the table there are approximately 260,000 clones, 80% to 90% of which are singletons. Only one count was recorded for this clone. What it binds is unknown. The sample consisted of PBMCs. The clonotype originates from a woman between 40 and 55 years old in good health and CMV-seropositive.

CDR3 DNA sequence: TGTGCCAGCAGTCCCGGGATTCCCCCTGAAGCTTTCTTT. Protein sequence: CASSPGIPPEAFF. The chain recombines TRBV6-5 with TRBJ1-1; D gene ambiguous. The CDR3 has 13 amino acids. The V gene's germline CDR1 is MNHEY and CDR2 SVGAGI. V was shortened by 5 bases and J by 6 bases, with 13 bases between the two germline ends.